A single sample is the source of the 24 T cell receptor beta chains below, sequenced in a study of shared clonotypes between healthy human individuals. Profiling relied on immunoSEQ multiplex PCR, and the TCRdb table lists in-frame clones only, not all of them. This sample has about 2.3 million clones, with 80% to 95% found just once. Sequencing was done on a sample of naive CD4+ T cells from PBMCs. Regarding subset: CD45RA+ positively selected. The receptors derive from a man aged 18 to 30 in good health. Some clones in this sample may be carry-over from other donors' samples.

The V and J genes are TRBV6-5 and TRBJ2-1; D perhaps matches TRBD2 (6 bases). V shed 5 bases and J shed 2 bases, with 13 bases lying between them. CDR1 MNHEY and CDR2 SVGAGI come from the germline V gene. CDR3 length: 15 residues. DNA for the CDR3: TGTGCCAGCAGTGGTCGACTAGGAGCCTACAATGAGCAGTTCTTC. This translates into CASSGRLGAYNEQFF.

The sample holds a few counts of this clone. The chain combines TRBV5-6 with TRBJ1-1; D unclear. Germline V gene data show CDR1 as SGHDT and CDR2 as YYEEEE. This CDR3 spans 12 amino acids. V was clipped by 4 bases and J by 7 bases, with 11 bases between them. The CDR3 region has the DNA TGTGCCAGCAGCCTCGCGACGAGTGAAGCTTTCTTT. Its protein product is CASSLATSEAFF.

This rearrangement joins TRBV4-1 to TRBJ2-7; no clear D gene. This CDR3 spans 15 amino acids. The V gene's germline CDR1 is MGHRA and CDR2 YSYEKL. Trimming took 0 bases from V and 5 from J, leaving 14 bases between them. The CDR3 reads CASSQEGNGLHEQYF. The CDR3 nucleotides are TGCGCCAGCAGCCAAGAGGGCAACGGCCTACACGAGCAGTACTTC.

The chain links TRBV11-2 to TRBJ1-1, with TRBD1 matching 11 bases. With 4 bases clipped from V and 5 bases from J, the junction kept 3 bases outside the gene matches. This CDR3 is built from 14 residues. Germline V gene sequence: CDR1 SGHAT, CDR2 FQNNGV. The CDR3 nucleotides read TGTGCCAGCAGCTGGACAGGGGGCTATACTGAAGCTTTCTTT. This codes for CASSWTGGYTEAFF.

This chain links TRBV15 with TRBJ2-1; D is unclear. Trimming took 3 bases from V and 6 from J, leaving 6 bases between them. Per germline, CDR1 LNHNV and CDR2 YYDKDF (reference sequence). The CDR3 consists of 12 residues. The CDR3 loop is CATSRTFNEQFF. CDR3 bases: TGTGCCACCAGCAGGACTTTCAATGAGCAGTTCTTC.

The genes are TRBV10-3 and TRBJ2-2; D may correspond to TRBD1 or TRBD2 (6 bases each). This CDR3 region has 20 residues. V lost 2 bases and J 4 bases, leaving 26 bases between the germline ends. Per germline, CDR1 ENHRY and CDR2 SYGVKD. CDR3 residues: CAISEPNQGQGRFATGELFF. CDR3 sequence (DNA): TGTGCCATCAGTGAGCCAAACCAAGGTCAGGGGAGGTTTGCCACCGGGGAGCTGTTTTTT.

The CDR3 here is CASSSQGTEGELFF. The CDR3 nucleotides read TGCGCCAGCAGCTCCCAGGGGACTGAGGGGGAGCTGTTTTTT. The chain has TRBV5-1 and TRBJ2-2; either TRBD1 or TRBD2 may supply D (6 bases each). Trimming removed 3 bases from V and 8 bases from J, with 14 bases in between. The CDR3 is 14 residues long. Germline lookup yields CDR1 SGHRS and CDR2 YFSETQ.

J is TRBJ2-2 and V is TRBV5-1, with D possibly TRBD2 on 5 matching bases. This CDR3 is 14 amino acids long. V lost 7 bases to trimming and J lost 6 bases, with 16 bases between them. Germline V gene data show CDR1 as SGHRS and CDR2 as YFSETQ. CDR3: CASGLEGWSGELFF. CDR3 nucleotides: TGCGCCAGCGGATTAGAGGGTTGGTCCGGGGAGCTGTTTTTT.

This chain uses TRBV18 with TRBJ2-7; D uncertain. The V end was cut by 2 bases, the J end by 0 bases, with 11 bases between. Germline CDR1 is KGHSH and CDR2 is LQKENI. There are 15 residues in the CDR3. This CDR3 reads CASSPSWASSYEQYF. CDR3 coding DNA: TGTGCCAGCTCACCATCCTGGGCTAGCTCCTACGAGCAGTACTTC.

The CDR3 DNA reads TGTGCCAGCTCACCCCTTATAGCGTCTAGCACAGATACGCAGTATTTT. This translates into CASSPLIASSTDTQYF. V gene TRBV18 combines with J gene TRBJ2-3; D might be TRBD2 (5 bases). Per germline, CDR1 KGHSH and CDR2 LQKENI. With 3 bases removed from V and 0 bases from J, the gap between germline ends came to 13 bases. The CDR3 extends over 16 amino acids.

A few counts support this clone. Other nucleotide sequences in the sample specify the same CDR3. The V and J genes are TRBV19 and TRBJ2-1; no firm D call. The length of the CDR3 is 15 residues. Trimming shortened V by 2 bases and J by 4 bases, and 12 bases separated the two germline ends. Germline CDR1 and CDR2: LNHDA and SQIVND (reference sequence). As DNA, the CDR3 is TGTGCCAGTAGTATATCTGGCGGAACGTACAATGAGCAGTTCTTC. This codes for CASSISGGTYNEQFF. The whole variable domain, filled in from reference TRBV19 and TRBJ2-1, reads DGGITQSPKYLFRKEGQNVTLSCEQNLNHDAMYWYRQDPGQGLRLIYYSQIVNDFQKGDIAEGYSVSREKKESFPLTVTSAQKNPTAFYLCASSISGGTYNEQFFGPGTRLTVL.

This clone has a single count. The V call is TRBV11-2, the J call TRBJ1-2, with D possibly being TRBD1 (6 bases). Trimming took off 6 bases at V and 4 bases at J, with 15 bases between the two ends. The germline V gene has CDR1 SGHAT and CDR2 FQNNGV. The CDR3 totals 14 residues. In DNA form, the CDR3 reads TGTGCCAGCAGAGCCCCCGGCAGGGGCTATGGCTACACCTTC. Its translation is CASRAPGRGYGYTF.

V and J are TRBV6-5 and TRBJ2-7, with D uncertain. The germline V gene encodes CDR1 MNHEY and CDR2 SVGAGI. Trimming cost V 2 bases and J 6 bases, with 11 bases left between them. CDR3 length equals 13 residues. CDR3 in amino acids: CASSYGLALEQYF. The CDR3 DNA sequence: TGTGCCAGCAGTTACGGGTTAGCCCTCGAGCAGTACTTC.

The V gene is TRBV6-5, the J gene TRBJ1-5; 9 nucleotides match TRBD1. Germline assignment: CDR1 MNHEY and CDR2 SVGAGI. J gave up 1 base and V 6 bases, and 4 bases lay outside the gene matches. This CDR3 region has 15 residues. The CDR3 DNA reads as TGTGCCAGCAGCCCAGGACAGGGGAGCAATCAGCCCCAGCATTTT. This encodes CASSPGQGSNQPQHF.

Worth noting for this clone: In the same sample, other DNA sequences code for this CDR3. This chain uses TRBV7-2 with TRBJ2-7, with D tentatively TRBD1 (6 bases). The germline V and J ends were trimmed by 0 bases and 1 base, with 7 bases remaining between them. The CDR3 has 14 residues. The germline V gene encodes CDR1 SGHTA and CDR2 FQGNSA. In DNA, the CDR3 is TGTGCCAGCAGCTTAGCCACAGGGTCCTACGAGCAGTACTTC. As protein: CASSLATGSYEQYF.

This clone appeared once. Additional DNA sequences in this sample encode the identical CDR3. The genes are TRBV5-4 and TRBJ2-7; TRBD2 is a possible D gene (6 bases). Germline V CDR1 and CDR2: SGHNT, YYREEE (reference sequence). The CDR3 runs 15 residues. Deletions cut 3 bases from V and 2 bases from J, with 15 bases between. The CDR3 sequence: CASSSPGLGTYEQYF. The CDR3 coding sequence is TGTGCCAGCAGCTCACCGGGACTGGGAACCTACGAGCAGTACTTC. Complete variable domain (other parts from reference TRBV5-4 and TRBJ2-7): ETGVTQSPTHLIKTRGQQVTLRCSSQSGHNTVSWYQQALGQGPQFIFQYYREEENGRGNFPPRFSGLQFPNYSSELNVNALELDDSALYLCASSSPGLGTYEQYFGPGTRLTVT.

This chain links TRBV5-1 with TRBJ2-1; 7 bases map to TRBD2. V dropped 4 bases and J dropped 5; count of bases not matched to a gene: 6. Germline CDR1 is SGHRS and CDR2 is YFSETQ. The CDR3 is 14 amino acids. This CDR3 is CASSLGRADNEQFF. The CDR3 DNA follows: TGCGCCAGCAGCCTAGGGAGGGCTGACAATGAGCAGTTCTTC.

The CDR3 nucleotides are TGCGCCAGCACCGAAGCGGGCTACGAGCAGTACTTC. Protein sequence: CASTEAGYEQYF. The chain joins TRBV10-2 to TRBJ2-7, with D possibly matching TRBD2 (6 bases). V was clipped by 7 bases and J by 3 bases, with 10 bases between them. Germline V gene lookup returns CDR1 WSHSY and CDR2 SAAADI. The CDR3 consists of 12 residues.

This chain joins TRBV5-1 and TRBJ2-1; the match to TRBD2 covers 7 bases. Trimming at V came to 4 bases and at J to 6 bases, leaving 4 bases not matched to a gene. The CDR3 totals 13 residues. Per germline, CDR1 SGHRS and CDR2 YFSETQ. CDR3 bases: TGCGCCAGCAGCAGCGGGACTATCAATGAGCAGTTCTTC. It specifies CASSSGTINEQFF.

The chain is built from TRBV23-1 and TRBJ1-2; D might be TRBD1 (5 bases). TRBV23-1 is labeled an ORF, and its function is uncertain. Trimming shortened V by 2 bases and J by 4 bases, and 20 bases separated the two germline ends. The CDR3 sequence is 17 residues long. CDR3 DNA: TGCGCCAGCAGTCAACCGTTGGCAGGGCCAGGGAGCTATGGCTACACCTTC. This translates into CASSQPLAGPGSYGYTF.

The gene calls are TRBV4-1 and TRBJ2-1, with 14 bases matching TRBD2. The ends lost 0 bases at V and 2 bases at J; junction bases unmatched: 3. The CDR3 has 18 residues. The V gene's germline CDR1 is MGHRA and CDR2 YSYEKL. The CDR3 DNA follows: TGCGCCAGCAGCCAAGACGGGACTAGCGGGAGACCCTACAATGAGCAGTTCTTC. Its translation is CASSQDGTSGRPYNEQFF.

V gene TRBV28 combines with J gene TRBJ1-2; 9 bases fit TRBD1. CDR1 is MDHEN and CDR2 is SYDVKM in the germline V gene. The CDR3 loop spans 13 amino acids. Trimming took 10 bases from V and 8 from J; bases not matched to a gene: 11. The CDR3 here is CATSGQGSGGYTF. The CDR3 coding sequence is TGTGCCACCTCGGGACAGGGCTCGGGGGGCTACACCTTC.

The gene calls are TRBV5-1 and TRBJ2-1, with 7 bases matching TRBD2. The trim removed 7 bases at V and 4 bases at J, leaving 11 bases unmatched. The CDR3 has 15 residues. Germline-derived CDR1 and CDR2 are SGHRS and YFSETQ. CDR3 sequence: CASRVASGNYNEQFF. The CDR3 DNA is TGCGCCAGCCGCGTCGCGAGCGGGAATTACAATGAGCAGTTCTTC.

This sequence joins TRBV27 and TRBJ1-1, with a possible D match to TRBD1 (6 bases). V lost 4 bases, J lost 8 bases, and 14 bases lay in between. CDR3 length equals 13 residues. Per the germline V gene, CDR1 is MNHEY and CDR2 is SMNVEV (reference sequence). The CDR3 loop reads CASSSIGTGEAFF. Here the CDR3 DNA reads TGTGCCAGCAGTTCTATAGGAACAGGGGAAGCTTTCTTT.